The source of this T cell receptor (beta chain) is a study of blood T cell repertoires in COVID-19. Study as a whole: The United States, Italy and Spain provided the acute and convalescent COVID-19 samples. The cDNA or gDNA used as material had been derived from T cells, B-cell-depleted T cells, or PBMCs.

As handled by the study authors: By means of reference gene primer amplification, nucleated cell counts were estimated. Libraries were prepared by immunoSEQ multiplex PCR; TCRdb keeps only in-frame clonotypes and omits some of them. For V, J and clone size, that table is used; D and trimming come from the DNA. This sample has around 150,000 clones, with about four fifths found just once. Trimming took off 3 bases at V and 4 bases at J, with 12 bases between the two ends. In germline, CDR1 is WNHNN, CDR2 SYGVQD (reference sequence). The CDR3 consists of 15 residues. The sequence came from a man in his sixties with active or convalescent COVID-19. The chain joins TRBV10-1 to TRBJ2-2; no reliable D call. Sequencing was carried out using peripheral blood. The DNA of the CDR3 is TGCGCCAGCAGTGACGGGTCTACAAGCACCGGGGAGCTGTTTTTT. It encodes CASSDGSTSTGELFF.